This TCR beta chain was retrieved from a study of CD8 T cells in Susac syndrome. CDR3 length: 16 amino acids. Trimming cost V 3 bases and J 0 bases, with 11 bases left between them. Germline assignment: CDR1 SGHDN and CDR2 FVKESK. Reverse transcription used about 0.5 to 1 ug RNA and random hexamers. Via MiXCR, TCRdb re-called the immunoSEQ multiplex PCR reads, giving one row per CDR3 protein. The data hold around 150,000 distinct CDR3 sequences, with less than 95% observed a single time. This chain joins TRBV14 and TRBJ1-4; D remains ambiguous. The sequencing input was CD4+ T cells from PBMCs. The clonotype was recovered from a human donor with multiple sclerosis. CDR3 coding DNA: TGTGCCAGCAGCCAGCTTCAAAGTGCAACTAATGAAAAACTGTTTTTT. It is translated as CASSQLQSATNEKLFF.